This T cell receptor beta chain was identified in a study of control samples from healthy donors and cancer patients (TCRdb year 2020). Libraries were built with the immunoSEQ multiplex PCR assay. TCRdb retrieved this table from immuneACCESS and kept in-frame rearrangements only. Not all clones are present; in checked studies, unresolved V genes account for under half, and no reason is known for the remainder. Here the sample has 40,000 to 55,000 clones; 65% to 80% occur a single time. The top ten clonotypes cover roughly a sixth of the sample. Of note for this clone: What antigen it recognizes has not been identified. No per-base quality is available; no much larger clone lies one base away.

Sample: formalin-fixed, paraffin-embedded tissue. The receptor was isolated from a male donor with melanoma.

The nucleotide sequence is given as TGTGCCAGCAGCTTAGATGGGGGGGCTTATAATTCACCCCTCCACTTT. It translates as CASSLDGGAYNSPLHF. The rearrangement combines TRBV11-3 with TRBJ1-6; a tentative D match to TRBD1 spans 6 bases. From the cysteine through the phenylalanine, the CDR3 covers 16 amino acids. Only CDR3 DNA is held: 48 bases, read in frame from base 1. Relative to germline, V is 0 bases shorter and J is 4 bases shorter, with 10 bases between their ends. The germline V gene provides CDR1 SGHNT and CDR2 YENEEA.